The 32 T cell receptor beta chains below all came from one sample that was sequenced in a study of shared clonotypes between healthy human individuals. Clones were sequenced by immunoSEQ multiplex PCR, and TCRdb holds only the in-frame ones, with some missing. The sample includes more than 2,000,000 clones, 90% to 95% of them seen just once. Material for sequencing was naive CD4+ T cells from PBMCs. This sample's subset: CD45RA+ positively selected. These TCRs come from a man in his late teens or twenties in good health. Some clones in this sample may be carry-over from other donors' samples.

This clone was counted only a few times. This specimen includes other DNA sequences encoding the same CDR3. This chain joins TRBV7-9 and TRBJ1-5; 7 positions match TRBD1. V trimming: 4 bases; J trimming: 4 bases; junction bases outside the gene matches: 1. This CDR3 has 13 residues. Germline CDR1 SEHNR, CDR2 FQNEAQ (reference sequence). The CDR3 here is CASSSQGNQPQHF. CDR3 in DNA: TGTGCCAGCAGCTCACAGGGGAATCAGCCCCAGCATTTT.

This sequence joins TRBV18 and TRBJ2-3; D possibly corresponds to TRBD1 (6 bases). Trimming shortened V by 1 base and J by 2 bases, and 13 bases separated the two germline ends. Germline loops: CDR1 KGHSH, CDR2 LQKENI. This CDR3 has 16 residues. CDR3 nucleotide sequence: TGTGCCAGCTCACCACAGTTACAGGGAGCCACAGATACGCAGTATTTT. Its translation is CASSPQLQGATDTQYF.

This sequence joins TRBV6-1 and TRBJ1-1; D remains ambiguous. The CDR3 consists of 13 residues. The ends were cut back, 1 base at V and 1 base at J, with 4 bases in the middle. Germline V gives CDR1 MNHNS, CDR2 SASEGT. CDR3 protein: CASSEGENTEAFF. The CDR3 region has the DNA TGTGCCAGCAGTGAAGGGGAGAACACTGAAGCTTTCTTT.

CDR3 in DNA: TGTGCCAGCAGCTTGACGCGAAGAGGAGGGGAACGGACCAGCACCGGGGAGCTGTTTTTT. Amino acids: CASSLTRRGGERTSTGELFF. V usage is TRBV7-3 and J usage is TRBJ2-2, with D tentatively TRBD2 (6 bases). Germline CDR1 reads SGHTA; CDR2 reads FQGTGA. V lost 3 bases, J lost 4 bases, and 27 bases lay in between. CDR3 length equals 20 residues.

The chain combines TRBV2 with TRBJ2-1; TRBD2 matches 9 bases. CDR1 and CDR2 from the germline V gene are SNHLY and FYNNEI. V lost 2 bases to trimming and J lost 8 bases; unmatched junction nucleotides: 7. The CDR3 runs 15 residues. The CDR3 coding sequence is TGTGCCAGCAGTGAACGGTCTAGCGGGGCCTATGAGCAGTTCTTC. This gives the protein CASSERSSGAYEQFF.

The CDR3 reads CASSRTRTSGMYNEQFF. Written as DNA, the CDR3 is TGTGCCAGCAGCCGAACTAGGACTAGCGGGATGTACAATGAGCAGTTCTTC. The chain links TRBV7-8 to TRBJ2-1; TRBD2 matches at 12 bases. Trimming at V came to 5 bases and at J to 4 bases, leaving 9 bases not matched to a gene. Germline CDR1 and CDR2: SGHVS and FQNEAQ. This CDR3 spans 17 amino acids. The variable domain in full, completed from reference TRBV7-8 and TRBJ2-1, reads GAGVSQSPRYKVAKRGQDVALRCDPISGHVSLFWYQQALGQGPEFLTYFQNEAQLDKSGLPSDRFFAERPEGSVSTLKIQRTQQEDSAVYLCASSRTRTSGMYNEQFFGPGTRLTVL.

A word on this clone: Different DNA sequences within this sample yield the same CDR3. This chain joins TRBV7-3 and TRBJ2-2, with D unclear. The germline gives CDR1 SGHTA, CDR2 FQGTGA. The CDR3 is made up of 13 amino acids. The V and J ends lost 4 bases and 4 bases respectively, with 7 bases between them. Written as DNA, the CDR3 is TGTGCCAGCAGCTCCCAGCGCACCGGGGAGCTGTTTTTT. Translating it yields CASSSQRTGELFF.

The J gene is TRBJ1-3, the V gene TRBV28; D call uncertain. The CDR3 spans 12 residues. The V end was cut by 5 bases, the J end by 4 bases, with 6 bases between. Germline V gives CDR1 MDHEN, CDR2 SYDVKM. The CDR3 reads CASSPAGNTIYF. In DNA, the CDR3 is TGTGCCAGCAGTCCAGCCGGAAACACCATATATTTT.

CDR3 nucleotides: TGTGCCAGCAGCCCCCCGGGAATCGGAGAGACCCAGTACTTC. It codes for CASSPPGIGETQYF. The V and J genes are TRBV7-2 and TRBJ2-5; D perhaps matches TRBD2 (5 bases). Germline V gene lookup returns CDR1 SGHTA and CDR2 FQGNSA. The CDR3 has 14 amino acids. The ends were cut back, 5 bases at V and 4 bases at J, with 14 bases in the middle.

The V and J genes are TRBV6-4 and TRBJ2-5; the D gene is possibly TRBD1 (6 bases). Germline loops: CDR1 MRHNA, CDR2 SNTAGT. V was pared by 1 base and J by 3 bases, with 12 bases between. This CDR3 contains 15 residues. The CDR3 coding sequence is TGTGCCAGCAGTGACTTGCAGGGGCCCGAAGAGACCCAGTACTTC. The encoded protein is CASSDLQGPEETQYF.

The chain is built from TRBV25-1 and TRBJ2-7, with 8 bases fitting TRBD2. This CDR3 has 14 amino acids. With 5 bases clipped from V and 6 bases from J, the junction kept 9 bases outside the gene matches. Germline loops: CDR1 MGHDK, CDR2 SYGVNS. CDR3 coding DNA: TGTGCCAGCAGTTCGTCGGGAGGGCGGGTCGAGCAGTACTTC. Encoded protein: CASSSSGGRVEQYF.

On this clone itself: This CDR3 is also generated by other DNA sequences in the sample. CDR3 sequence: CASSLAAEETQYF. DNA for the CDR3: TGTGCCAGCAGCTTAGCGGCGGAAGAGACCCAGTACTTC. The chain links TRBV7-9 to TRBJ2-5, with D uncertain. Trimming cost V 0 bases and J 3 bases, with 5 bases left between them. CDR1 is SEHNR, CDR2 FQNEAQ, per germline (reference sequence). The CDR3 runs to 13 residues.

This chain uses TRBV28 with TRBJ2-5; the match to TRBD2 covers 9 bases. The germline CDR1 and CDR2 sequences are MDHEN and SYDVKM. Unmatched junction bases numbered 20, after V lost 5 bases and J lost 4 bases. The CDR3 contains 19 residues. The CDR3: CASSTRTWEGREGPETQYF. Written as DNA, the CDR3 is TGTGCCAGCAGTACCCGGACCTGGGAAGGGCGGGAGGGGCCAGAGACCCAGTACTTC.

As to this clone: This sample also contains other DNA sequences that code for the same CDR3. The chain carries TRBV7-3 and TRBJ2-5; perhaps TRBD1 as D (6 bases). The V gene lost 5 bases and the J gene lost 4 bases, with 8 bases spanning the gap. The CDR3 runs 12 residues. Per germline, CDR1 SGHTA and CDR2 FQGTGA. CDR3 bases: TGTGCCAGCAGCCCCAGGGGAGAGACCCAGTACTTC. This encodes CASSPRGETQYF.

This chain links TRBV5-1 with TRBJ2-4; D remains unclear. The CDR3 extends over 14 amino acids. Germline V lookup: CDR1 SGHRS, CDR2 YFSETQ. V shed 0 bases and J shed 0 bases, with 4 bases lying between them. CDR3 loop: CASSLEPAKNIQYF. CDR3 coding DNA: TGCGCCAGCAGCTTGGAGCCAGCCAAAAACATTCAGTACTTC.

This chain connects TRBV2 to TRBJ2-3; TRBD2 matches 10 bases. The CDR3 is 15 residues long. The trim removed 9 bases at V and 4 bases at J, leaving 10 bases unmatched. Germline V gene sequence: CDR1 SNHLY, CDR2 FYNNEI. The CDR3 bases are TGTGCCAGAAGGGATGCTAGCGGGAGTTCAGATACGCAGTATTTT. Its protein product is CARRDASGSSDTQYF.

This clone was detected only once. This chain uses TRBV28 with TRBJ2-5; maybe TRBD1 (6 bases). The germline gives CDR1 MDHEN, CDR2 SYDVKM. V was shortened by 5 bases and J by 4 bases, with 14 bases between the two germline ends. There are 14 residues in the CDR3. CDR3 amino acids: CASSEHRVPETQYF. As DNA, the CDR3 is TGTGCCAGCAGTGAACACAGGGTTCCAGAGACCCAGTACTTC.

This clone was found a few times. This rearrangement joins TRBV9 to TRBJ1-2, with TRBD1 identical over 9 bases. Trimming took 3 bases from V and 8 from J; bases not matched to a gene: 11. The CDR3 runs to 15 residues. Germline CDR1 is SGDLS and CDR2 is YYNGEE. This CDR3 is CASSAGTGRRRGYTF. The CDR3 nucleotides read TGTGCCAGCAGCGCGGGGACAGGGAGGCGTAGAGGCTACACCTTC.

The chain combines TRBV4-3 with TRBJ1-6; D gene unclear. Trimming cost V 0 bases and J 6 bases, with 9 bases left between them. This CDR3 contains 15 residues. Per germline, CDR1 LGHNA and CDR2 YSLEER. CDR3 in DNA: TGCGCCAGCAGCCAAGAAGCCCACCTTAATTCACCCCTCCACTTT. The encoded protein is CASSQEAHLNSPLHF.

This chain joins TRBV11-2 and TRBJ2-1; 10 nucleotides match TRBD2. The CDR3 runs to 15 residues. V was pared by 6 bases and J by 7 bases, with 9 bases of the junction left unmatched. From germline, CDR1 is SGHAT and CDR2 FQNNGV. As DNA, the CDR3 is TGTGCCAGCAGACGGCCGGGACTAGCGTGGAATGAGCAGTTCTTC. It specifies CASRRPGLAWNEQFF.

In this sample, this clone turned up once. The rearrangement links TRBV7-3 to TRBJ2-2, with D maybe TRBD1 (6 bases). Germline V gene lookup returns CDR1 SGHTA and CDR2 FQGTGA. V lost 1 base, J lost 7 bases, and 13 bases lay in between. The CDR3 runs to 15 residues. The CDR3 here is CASSLNRAGVGELFF. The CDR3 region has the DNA TGTGCCAGCAGCTTAAACAGGGCTGGGGTCGGGGAGCTGTTTTTT.

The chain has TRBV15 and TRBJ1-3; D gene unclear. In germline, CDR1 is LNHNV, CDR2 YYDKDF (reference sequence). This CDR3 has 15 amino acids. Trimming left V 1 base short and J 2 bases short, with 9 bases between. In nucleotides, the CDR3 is TGTGCCACCAGCAGAGGTCTATCCCCTGGAAACACCATATATTTT. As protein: CATSRGLSPGNTIYF.

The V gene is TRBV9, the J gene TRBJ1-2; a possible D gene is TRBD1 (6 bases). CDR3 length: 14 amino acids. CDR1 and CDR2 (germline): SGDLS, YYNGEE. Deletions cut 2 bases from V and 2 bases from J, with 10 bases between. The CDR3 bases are TGTGCCAGCAGCGTCCATACAGGGAACTATGGCTACACCTTC. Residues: CASSVHTGNYGYTF. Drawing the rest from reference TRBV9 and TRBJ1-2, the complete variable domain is DSGVTQTPKHLITATGQRVTLRCSPRSGDLSVYWYQQSLDQGLQFLIQYYNGEERAKGNILERFSAQQFPDLHSELNLSSLELGDSALYFCASSVHTGNYGYTFGSGTRLTVV.

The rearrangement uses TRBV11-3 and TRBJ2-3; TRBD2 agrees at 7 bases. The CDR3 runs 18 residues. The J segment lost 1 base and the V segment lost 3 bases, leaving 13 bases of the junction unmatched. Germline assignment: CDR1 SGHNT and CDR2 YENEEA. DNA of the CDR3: TGTGCCAGCAGCTTTACCCTACTCCGCGGGAGTGGCACAGATACGCAGTATTTT. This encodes CASSFTLLRGSGTDTQYF.

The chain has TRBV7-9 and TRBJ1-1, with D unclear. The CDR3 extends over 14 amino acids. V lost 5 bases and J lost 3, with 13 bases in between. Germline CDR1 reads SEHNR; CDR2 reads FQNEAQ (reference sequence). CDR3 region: CASSPQPGYTEAFF. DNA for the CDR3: TGTGCCAGCAGCCCTCAACCGGGCTACACTGAAGCTTTCTTT. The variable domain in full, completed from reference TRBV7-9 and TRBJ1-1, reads DTGVSQNPRHKITKRGQNVTFRCDPISEHNRLYWYRQTLGQGPEFLTYFQNEAQLEKSRLLSDRFSAERPKGSFSTLEIQRTEQGDSAMYLCASSPQPGYTEAFFGQGTRLTVV.

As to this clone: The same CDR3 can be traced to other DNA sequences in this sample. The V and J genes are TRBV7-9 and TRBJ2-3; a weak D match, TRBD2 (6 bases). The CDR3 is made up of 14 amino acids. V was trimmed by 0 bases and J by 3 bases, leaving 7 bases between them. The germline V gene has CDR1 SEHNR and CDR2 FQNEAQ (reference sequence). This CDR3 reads CASSLAGGTDTQYF. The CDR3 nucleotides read TGTGCCAGCAGCTTAGCAGGAGGGACAGATACGCAGTATTTT.

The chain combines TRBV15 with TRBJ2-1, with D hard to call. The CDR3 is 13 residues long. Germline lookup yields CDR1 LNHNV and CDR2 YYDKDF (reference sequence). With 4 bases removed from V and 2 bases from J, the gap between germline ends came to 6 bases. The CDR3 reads CATSTGTYNEQFF. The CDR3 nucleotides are TGTGCCACCAGCACAGGAACCTACAATGAGCAGTTCTTC.

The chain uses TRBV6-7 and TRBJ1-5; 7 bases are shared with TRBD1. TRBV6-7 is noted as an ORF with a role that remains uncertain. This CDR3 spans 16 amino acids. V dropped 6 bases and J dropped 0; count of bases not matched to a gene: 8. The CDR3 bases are TGTGCCAGCAGCCCGGGACAGCTGTATAGCAATCAGCCCCAGCATTTT. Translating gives CASSPGQLYSNQPQHF.

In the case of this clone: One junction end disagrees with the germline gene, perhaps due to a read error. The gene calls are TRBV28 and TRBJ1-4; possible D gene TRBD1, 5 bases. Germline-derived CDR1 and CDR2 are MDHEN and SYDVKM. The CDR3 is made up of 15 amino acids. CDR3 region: CASTLRGAGNEKLFF. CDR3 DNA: TGTGCCAGCACTTTACGAGGGGCTGGGAATGAAAAACTGTTTTTT.

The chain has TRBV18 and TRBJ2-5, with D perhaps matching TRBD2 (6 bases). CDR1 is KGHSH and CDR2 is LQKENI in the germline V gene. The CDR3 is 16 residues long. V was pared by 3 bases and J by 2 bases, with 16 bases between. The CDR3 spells CASSPRLGDPQETQYF. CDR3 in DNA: TGTGCCAGCTCACCTCGACTAGGAGACCCGCAAGAGACCCAGTACTTC.

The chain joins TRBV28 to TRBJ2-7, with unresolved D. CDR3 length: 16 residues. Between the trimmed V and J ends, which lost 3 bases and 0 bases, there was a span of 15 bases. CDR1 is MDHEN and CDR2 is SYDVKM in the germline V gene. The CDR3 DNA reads TGTGCCAGCAGTTTTAATCCTGCGAGGAGCTCCTACGAGCAGTACTTC. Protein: CASSFNPARSSYEQYF.

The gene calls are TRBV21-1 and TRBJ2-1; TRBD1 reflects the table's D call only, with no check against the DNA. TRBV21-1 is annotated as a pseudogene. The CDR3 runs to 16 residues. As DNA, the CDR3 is TGTGCCAGCAGCCCTCGGGGGACAGGGGAGTACAATGAGCAGTTCTTC. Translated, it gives CASSPRGTGEYNEQFF.